Below, 14 T cell receptor beta chains from the same sample are listed, as sequenced in a study of blood T cells in healthy people across ages. With a J-beta primer mix and a sample-barcoded 5' primer, a second PCR ran about 7 to 12 cycles. TCRdb reprocessed the 5' RACE reads via MiXCR and lists one record per CDR3 protein. The table shows about 670,000 distinct CDR3 sequences, with 40% to 65% occurring only once. The sequencing sample was made of blood. The receptors derive from a woman aged 80 or over in good health.

Concerning this clonotype: The junction departs from germline at one end; a sequencing error may be responsible. The chain employs TRBV2 and TRBJ2-1; 11 bases match TRBD2. CDR3 length equals 17 residues. Germline loops: CDR1 SNHLY, CDR2 FYNNEI. As DNA, the CDR3 is TGTGCCATCTTGAGGAGAACTAGCGGGAGCTCCCACAATGAGCAGTTCTTC. As protein: CAILRRTSGSSHNEQFF.

This clonotype was detected a few times. The J gene is TRBJ1-6, the V gene TRBV6-5, with 8 bases identical to TRBD1. This CDR3 is built from 14 residues. Losses at the gene ends were 5 bases for V and 10 bases for J; bases not matched to a gene: 7. Germline loops: CDR1 MNHEY, CDR2 SVGAGI. The CDR3 region has the DNA TGTGCCAGCAGTGACGACAGGGGCGAATCACCCCTCCACTTT. Its protein is CASSDDRGESPLHF.

The genes are TRBV5-1 and TRBJ1-2, with D possibly being TRBD1 (5 bases). Germline CDR1 and CDR2: SGHRS and YFSETQ. V was pared by 0 bases and J by 1 base, with 16 bases between. The CDR3 is 17 amino acids. The CDR3 DNA reads TGCGCCAGCAGCTTGGCCGGGACGGCAGCAAATAACTATGGCTACACCTTC. It translates to CASSLAGTAANNYGYTF.

The rearrangement links TRBV6-1 to TRBJ2-2, with 16 bases matching TRBD2. Germline CDR1 MNHNS, CDR2 SASEGT. The V gene end was trimmed by 5 bases and the J gene end by 6 bases; junction bases not matched to a gene: 9. The CDR3 has 18 residues. The chain's CDR3 is CASSPGLAGGYRSGELFF. CDR3 nucleotides: TGTGCCAGCAGTCCGGGACTAGCGGGGGGGTATCGTTCCGGGGAGCTGTTTTTT.

The chain recombines TRBV5-6 with TRBJ2-4, with unresolved D. V was trimmed by 6 bases and J by 6 bases, leaving 13 bases between them. CDR1 and CDR2 (germline): SGHDT, YYEEEE. CDR3 length: 13 amino acids. Here the CDR3 reads CASTPSRANIQYF. The DNA of the CDR3 is TGTGCCAGCACCCCAAGTAGGGCAAACATTCAGTACTTC.

With regard to this clonotype: A much bigger clone sits one base away, suggesting this may be a read error. This chain connects TRBV29-1 to TRBJ2-6, with D unresolved. The CDR3 spans 13 residues. Germline V gene lookup returns CDR1 SQVTM and CDR2 ANQGSEA. The germline V and J ends were trimmed by 3 bases and 0 bases, with 3 bases remaining between them. CDR3 sequence reads: CSVDFSGANVLTF. DNA for the CDR3: TGCAGCGTTGATTTCTCTGGGGCCAACGTCCTGACTTTC.

The chain links TRBV9 to TRBJ2-3; D gene unclear. V dropped 4 bases and J dropped 5 bases, with 11 bases sitting between them. Germline assignment: CDR1 SGDLS and CDR2 YYNGEE. The CDR3 spans 13 residues. For the CDR3, the DNA is TGTGCCAGCAGCCCAGCTCCAGAAGATACGCAGTATTTT. The encoded protein is CASSPAPEDTQYF.

This clonotype appeared many times. V and J are TRBV29-1 and TRBJ2-3; TRBD1 or TRBD2 may be the D gene (5 bases each). The length of the CDR3 is 12 residues. Germline lookup yields CDR1 SQVTM and CDR2 ANQGSEA. V gave up 6 bases and J gave up 2 bases, with 9 bases separating them. The CDR3 DNA reads TGCAGCGTGGTGGGGGACACAGATACGCAGTATTTT. Its translation is CSVVGDTDTQYF.

Details on this clonotype: A much bigger clone sits one base away, suggesting this may be a read error. The gene calls are TRBV27 and TRBJ2-7; 8 nucleotides line up with TRBD1. The length of the CDR3 is 16 residues. Germline CDR1 reads MNHEY; CDR2 reads SMNVEV (reference sequence). CDR3 region: CAGSLPRGQGVYEQYF. The CDR3 nucleotides read TGTGCCGGCAGCCTCCCCCGCGGACAGGGTGTCTACGAGCAGTACTTC.

This clonotype showed up many times. The V call is TRBV27, the J call TRBJ2-1; no reliable D call. This CDR3 has 13 amino acids. The germline gives CDR1 MNHEY, CDR2 SMNVEV (reference sequence). Trimming shortened V by 4 bases and J by 2 bases, and 6 bases separated the two germline ends. This chain's CDR3 is CASSWSAYNEQFF. CDR3 nucleotide sequence: TGTGCCAGCAGTTGGTCGGCCTACAATGAGCAGTTCTTC.

This clonotype occurred many times. The chain couples TRBV25-1 to TRBJ2-1, with no clear D. This CDR3 contains 13 residues. Trimming cost V 3 bases and J 4 bases, with 7 bases left between them. Per the germline V gene, CDR1 is MGHDK and CDR2 is SYGVNS. CDR3 amino acids: CASSEFRYNEQFF. The CDR3 DNA reads as TGTGCCAGCAGTGAGTTTAGGTACAATGAGCAGTTCTTC.

This clonotype turned up a few times. J is TRBJ2-3 and V is TRBV20-1, with 15 bases identical to TRBD2. After removal of 3 bases from V and 4 bases from J, the junction contained 2 bases not matched to a gene. Germline-derived CDR1 and CDR2 are DFQATT and SNEGSKA (reference sequence). The CDR3 consists of 15 residues. The CDR3 coding sequence is TGCAGTGCTAGTAGGACTAGCGGGAGGGCAGATACGCAGTATTTT. It specifies CSASRTSGRADTQYF.

This clonotype has a handful of counts. The J gene is TRBJ2-2, the V gene TRBV2; D gene unclear. The V and J ends lost 6 bases and 7 bases respectively, with 9 bases between them. Germline values: CDR1 SNHLY, CDR2 FYNNEI. The CDR3 is made up of 12 amino acids. CDR3 protein: CASRRLFGELFF. DNA for the CDR3: TGTGCCAGCAGGAGACTCTTCGGGGAGCTGTTTTTT.

This chain uses TRBV12-3 or TRBV12-4 with TRBJ2-3; a weak D match, TRBD2 (6 bases). The germline V and J ends were trimmed by 1 base and 4 bases, with 9 bases remaining between them. The length of the CDR3 is 14 residues. The CDR3 loop is CASSLEEGADTQYF. In nucleotides, the CDR3 is TGTGCCAGCAGTTTAGAGGAGGGCGCAGATACGCAGTATTTT.